A single sample gave rise to the 25 T cell receptor beta chains below, sequenced in a study of tumor-infiltrating lymphocytes in localized non-small cell lung cancer. Only in-frame clones appear in the TCRdb table, and some are missing; sequencing was by immunoSEQ multiplex PCR. The sample holds around 23,000 clones, 73% seen once. Specimen: lung tumor tissue. Every receptor here comes from a human donor with non-small cell lung cancer.

The chain carries TRBV6-6 and TRBJ2-1; D unresolved. The CDR3 sequence is 15 residues long. V gave up 7 bases and J gave up 5 bases, with 18 bases separating them. The germline V gene encodes CDR1 MNHNY and CDR2 SVGAGI (reference sequence). The CDR3 here is CASTLVGLPDNEQFF. The CDR3 DNA is TGTGCCAGCACCCTAGTTGGGTTGCCCGACAATGAGCAGTTCTTC.

V gene TRBV18 combines with J gene TRBJ1-1; 10 positions match TRBD1. The V segment lost 3 bases and the J segment 2 bases; nucleotides outside the gene matches: 6. CDR3 length: 16 amino acids. CDR1 KGHSH and CDR2 LQKENI come from the germline V gene. CDR3 DNA sequence: TGTGCCAGCTCACCTCGACAGGGGGCGGTTAACACTGAAGCTTTCTTT. Its translation is CASSPRQGAVNTEAFF.

The chain has TRBV7-7 and TRBJ2-5; D possibly corresponds to TRBD2 (5 bases). Looked up from germline, CDR1 is SSHAT and CDR2 is FNYEAQ (reference sequence). With 1 base removed from V and 1 base from J, the gap between germline ends came to 10 bases. The CDR3 length is 15 residues. CDR3 nucleotide sequence: TGTGCCAGCAGCTTAGAAGGACTCCCCCAAGAGACCCAGTACTTC. This sequence encodes CASSLEGLPQETQYF.

The chain has TRBV7-8 and TRBJ2-5; TRBD1 is a possible D gene (6 bases). Germline CDR1 and CDR2: SGHVS and FQNEAQ. Trimming pared 1 base from V and 7 bases from J, leaving 19 bases between. This CDR3 comprises 16 residues. CDR3 loop: CASSLGDSGQTRTQYF. In nucleotides, the CDR3 is TGTGCCAGCAGCTTAGGAGACAGTGGACAGACAAGGACCCAGTACTTC.

The V gene is TRBV11-3, the J gene TRBJ2-7; either TRBD1 or TRBD2 may fit D (8 bases each). Trimming took off 7 bases at V and 2 bases at J, with 18 bases between the two ends. Germline CDR1 reads SGHNT; CDR2 reads YENEEA. CDR3 length equals 15 residues. The CDR3 bases are TGTGCCAGCAAAGGGCGGGGGGACAGGACCTACGAGCAGTACTTC. As protein: CASKGRGDRTYEQYF.

On this clone itself: Other nucleotide sequences from this sample produce the same CDR3. The chain couples TRBV5-6 to TRBJ2-2; TRBD1 might be the D (5 bases). The CDR3 length is 15 residues. Trimming stripped 4 bases from V and 0 bases from J, with 10 bases between. CDR1 and CDR2 (germline): SGHDT, YYEEEE. The CDR3 spells CASSPGHANTGELFF. In DNA form, the CDR3 reads TGTGCCAGCAGCCCAGGACACGCGAACACCGGGGAGCTGTTTTTT.

The V and J genes are TRBV18 and TRBJ2-7, with 7 bases that match TRBD1. CDR3 size: 15 residues. The J segment lost 0 bases and the V segment lost 4 bases, leaving 6 bases of the junction unmatched. In germline, CDR1 is KGHSH, CDR2 LQKENI. As DNA, the CDR3 is TGTGCCAGCTCACAAGGACAGGCAGTCTCCTACGAGCAGTACTTC. Its translation is CASSQGQAVSYEQYF.

This sequence joins TRBV6-5 and TRBJ2-7; D unclear. The CDR3 sequence is 13 residues long. V was shortened by 2 bases and J by 9 bases, with 14 bases between the two germline ends. CDR1 MNHEY and CDR2 SVGAGI come from the germline V gene. CDR3 in amino acids: CASSYTKDLGQYF. CDR3 DNA: TGTGCCAGCAGTTACACGAAGGACCTGGGGCAGTACTTC.

The CDR3 region is CAWSVRGNTEAFF. DNA for the CDR3: TGTGCCTGGAGTGTACGGGGCAACACTGAAGCTTTCTTT. The chain joins TRBV30 to TRBJ1-1; the D gene is possibly TRBD1 (5 bases). Trimming stripped 0 bases from V and 2 bases from J, with 7 bases between. CDR3 length equals 13 residues. Germline V gene sequence: CDR1 GTSNPN, CDR2 SVGIG (reference sequence).

The rearrangement uses TRBV7-2 and TRBJ1-3; TRBD1 is a possible D gene (5 bases). The V end was cut by 5 bases, the J end by 4 bases, with 9 bases between. Germline lookup yields CDR1 SGHTA and CDR2 FQGNSA. The CDR3 sequence is 13 residues long. DNA of the CDR3: TGTGCCAGCAGCCGGGACGACGGAAACACCATATATTTT. Translated: CASSRDDGNTIYF.

This sequence joins TRBV10-1 and TRBJ2-7; 12 bases agree with TRBD1. The germline V gene encodes CDR1 WNHNN and CDR2 SYGVQD (reference sequence). This CDR3 has 17 amino acids. V shed 0 bases and J 5 bases; nucleotides not matched to a gene: 8. The CDR3 loop is CASSESVFGTGGNEQYF. In DNA, the CDR3 is TGCGCCAGCAGTGAGTCAGTTTTTGGGACAGGGGGCAACGAGCAGTACTTC.

A few counts support this clone. The chain is built from TRBV4-3 and TRBJ1-5, with 8 bases matching TRBD1. Germline CDR1 reads LGHNA; CDR2 reads YSLEER. V lost 0 bases to trimming and J lost 5 bases; unmatched junction nucleotides: 6. The CDR3 sequence is 16 residues long. The CDR3 DNA sequence: TGCGCCAGCAGCCAAGAGTGGTCAGGGGGCCATCAGCCCCAGCATTTT. Encoded protein: CASSQEWSGGHQPQHF.

The chain has TRBV15 and TRBJ2-7, with D possibly TRBD2 on 5 matching bases. The CDR3 runs 15 residues. V was trimmed by 0 bases and J by 6 bases, leaving 15 bases between them. Germline values: CDR1 LNHNV, CDR2 YYDKDF (reference sequence). The CDR3 DNA reads TGTGCCACCAGCAGAGATCGGGAAGGAACAAGCGAGCAGTACTTC. This encodes CATSRDREGTSEQYF.

The rearrangement links TRBV7-2 to TRBJ1-4; 9 bases fit TRBD1. The germline V gene encodes CDR1 SGHTA and CDR2 FQGNSA. The trim removed 5 bases at V and 7 bases at J, leaving 5 bases unmatched. The length of the CDR3 is 14 residues. The CDR3 DNA follows: TGTGCCAGCAGCGCGGGACAGGGTTTTGAAAAACTGTTTTTT. Translated, it gives CASSAGQGFEKLFF. The complete variable domain, with remaining parts taken from reference TRBV7-2 and TRBJ1-4, reads GAGVSQSPSNKVTEKGKDVELRCDPISGHTALYWYRQSLGQGLEFLIYFQGNSAPDKSGLPSDRFSAERTGGSVSTLTIQRTQQEDSAVYLCASSAGQGFEKLFFGSGTQLSVL.

This clone was found a few times. This rearrangement joins TRBV7-6 to TRBJ1-5; D is possibly TRBD1 (6 bases). The V gene lost 1 base and the J gene lost 4 bases, with 11 bases spanning the gap. The V gene's germline CDR1 is SGHVS and CDR2 FNYEAQ. The CDR3 has 15 residues. The CDR3 spells CASSLGGGRNQPQHF. CDR3 nucleotide sequence: TGTGCCAGCAGCTTAGGTGGGGGGCGGAATCAGCCCCAGCATTTT.

The V call is TRBV2, the J call TRBJ2-3, with D possibly being TRBD1 (5 bases). This CDR3 has 16 residues. V gave up 6 bases and J gave up 0 bases, with 16 bases separating them. Germline assignment: CDR1 SNHLY and CDR2 FYNNEI. DNA for the CDR3: TGTGCCAGCAGGAAAGGTTGGACATCTAGCACAGATACGCAGTATTTT. Translated: CASRKGWTSSTDTQYF.

The rearrangement uses TRBV5-6 and TRBJ2-2; unclear D gene. The CDR3 totals 15 residues. Germline CDR1 and CDR2: SGHDT and YYEEEE. V lost 0 bases and J 6 bases, leaving 12 bases between the germline ends. The DNA for the CDR3 is TGTGCCAGCAGCTTGGGGTCCCTTTCGGCCGGGGAGCTGTTTTTT. Translation gives CASSLGSLSAGELFF.

The rearrangement links TRBV7-2 to TRBJ2-3, with a weak D call TRBD1 (6 bases). Trimming stripped 4 bases from V and 3 bases from J, with 17 bases between. The V gene's germline CDR1 is SGHTA and CDR2 FQGNSA. The CDR3 has 16 amino acids. Here the CDR3 reads CASSSYRVGWTDTQYF. The CDR3 DNA reads as TGTGCCAGCAGCTCGTACAGGGTCGGCTGGACAGATACGCAGTATTTT.

The chain recombines TRBV5-4 with TRBJ2-2, with D unresolved. Between the trimmed V and J ends, which lost 6 bases and 0 bases, there was a span of 6 bases. In germline, CDR1 is SGHNT, CDR2 YYREEE (reference sequence). The CDR3 runs 13 residues. For the CDR3, the DNA is TGTGCCAGCACCACGGCGAACACCGGGGAGCTGTTTTTT. Translated, it gives CASTTANTGELFF.

The rearrangement links TRBV18 to TRBJ1-1; D remains ambiguous. Germline assignment: CDR1 KGHSH and CDR2 LQKENI. The V and J ends lost 6 bases and 11 bases respectively, with 16 bases between them. The CDR3 totals 12 residues. CDR3 loop: CASSPNVGLAFF. Written as DNA, the CDR3 is TGTGCCAGCTCGCCAAACGTGGGTTTGGCTTTCTTT. Filled out from reference TRBV18 and TRBJ1-1, the complete variable domain reads NAGVMQNPRHLVRRRGQEARLRCSPMKGHSHVYWYRQLPEEGLKFMVYLQKENIIDESGMPKERFSAEFPKEGPSILRIQQVVRGDSAAYFCASSPNVGLAFFGQGTRLTVV.

This sequence joins TRBV5-6 and TRBJ1-6, with 10 bases that match TRBD1. The CDR3 length is 16 residues. The junction had 6 bases not matched to a gene; V was cut back by 2 bases and J by 7 bases. Germline loops: CDR1 SGHDT, CDR2 YYEEEE. DNA for the CDR3: TGTGCCAGCAGCTTCCGGGACAGGGGCGGGAATTCACCCCTCCACTTT. Translation: CASSFRDRGGNSPLHF. Combining the CDR3 with reference TRBV5-6 and TRBJ1-6 gives the whole variable domain DAGVTQSPTHLIKTRGQQVTLRCSPKSGHDTVSWYQQALGQGPQFIFQYYEEEERQRGNFPDRFSGHQFPNYSSELNVNALLLGDSALYLCASSFRDRGGNSPLHFGNGTRLTVT.

This clone was seen only a few times. The V call is TRBV18, the J call TRBJ1-2; tentative D call: TRBD1 (6 bases). In germline, CDR1 is KGHSH, CDR2 LQKENI. Trimming pared 0 bases from V and 0 bases from J, leaving 8 bases between. The CDR3 spans 15 residues. The CDR3 protein is CASSPPDRSNYGYTF. The CDR3, as DNA: TGTGCCAGCTCACCACCGGACAGATCTAACTATGGCTACACCTTC. Full variable domain (missing parts from reference TRBV18 and TRBJ1-2): NAGVMQNPRHLVRRRGQEARLRCSPMKGHSHVYWYRQLPEEGLKFMVYLQKENIIDESGMPKERFSAEFPKEGPSILRIQQVVRGDSAAYFCASSPPDRSNYGYTFGSGTRLTVV.

CDR3 residues: CASNSGTDTGELFF. The CDR3 nucleotides read TGTGCCAGCAATTCCGGGACAGATACCGGGGAGCTGTTTTTT. The chain carries TRBV11-3 and TRBJ2-2, with TRBD1 matching over 7 bases. The germline V gene has CDR1 SGHNT and CDR2 YENEEA. V lost 7 bases and J lost 5; bases outside the gene matches: 7. The CDR3 length is 14 residues. Based on the CDR3 plus reference TRBV11-3 and TRBJ2-2, the full variable domain is EAGVVQSPRYKIIEKKQPVAFWCNPISGHNTLYWYLQNLGQGPELLIRYENEEAVDDSQLPKDRFSAERLKGVDSTLKIQPAELGDSAVYLCASNSGTDTGELFFGEGSRLTVL.

Points on this clone: The junction departs from the called germline gene at one end, perhaps through a read error. The rearrangement joins TRBV5-4 to TRBJ2-1, with a weak D call TRBD2 (6 bases). Germline CDR1 reads SGHNT; CDR2 reads YYREEE (reference sequence). CDR3 size: 15 residues. The CDR3 region is CASSLTRGSSNEQFF. The CDR3 nucleotides read TGTGCCAGCAGCTTGACGCGGGGATCCTCCAATGAGCAGTTCTTC.

The chain has TRBV19 and TRBJ2-7; D may be TRBD1 or TRBD2 (6 bases each). The V gene lost 5 bases and the J gene lost 1 base, with 21 bases spanning the gap. This CDR3 contains 17 residues. Germline CDR1 and CDR2: LNHDA and SQIVND (reference sequence). The CDR3 region has the DNA TGTGCCAGTAGTCCTCCGGGGGCAGGGGCGAGGTCCTACGAGCAGTACTTC. It codes for CASSPPGAGARSYEQYF.